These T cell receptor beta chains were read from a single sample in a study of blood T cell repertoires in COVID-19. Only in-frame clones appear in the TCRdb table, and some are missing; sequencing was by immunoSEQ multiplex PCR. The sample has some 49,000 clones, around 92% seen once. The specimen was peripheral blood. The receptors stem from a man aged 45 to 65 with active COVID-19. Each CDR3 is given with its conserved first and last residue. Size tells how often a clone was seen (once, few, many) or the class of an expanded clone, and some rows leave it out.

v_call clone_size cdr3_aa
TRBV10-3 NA CAIRGRTNTGELFF
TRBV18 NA CASSKTGENTEAFF
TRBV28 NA CASSQYYTSNGYTF
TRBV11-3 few CASSISGANTGELFF
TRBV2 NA CASSEVTAANTGELFF
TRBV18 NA CASSVDRGNQPQHF
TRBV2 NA CASKQGLNTEAFF
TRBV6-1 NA CASSEGRNEQYF
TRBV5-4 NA CASSPRTSVGYNEQFF
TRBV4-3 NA CASSSSPPGGGADTQYF
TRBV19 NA CASSIALTGKTNYGYTF
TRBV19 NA CASSIRTSGGKETQYF
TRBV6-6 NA CASRGTGTGGGYEQYF
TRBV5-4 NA CASSSWDRGDHYGYTF
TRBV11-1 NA CASSRTGGLQETQYF
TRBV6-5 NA CASSYRGGSSEAFF
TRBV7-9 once CASSLAGQGADEQYF
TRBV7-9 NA CASSLAQGVVF
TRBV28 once CASSFGTAIENTEAFF
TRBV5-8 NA CASSRGLAGVFGELFF
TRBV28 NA CASSSAWGTEGTYSNQPQHF
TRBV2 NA CASSEVIAVSSYEQYF
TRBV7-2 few CASSYRGNTEAFF